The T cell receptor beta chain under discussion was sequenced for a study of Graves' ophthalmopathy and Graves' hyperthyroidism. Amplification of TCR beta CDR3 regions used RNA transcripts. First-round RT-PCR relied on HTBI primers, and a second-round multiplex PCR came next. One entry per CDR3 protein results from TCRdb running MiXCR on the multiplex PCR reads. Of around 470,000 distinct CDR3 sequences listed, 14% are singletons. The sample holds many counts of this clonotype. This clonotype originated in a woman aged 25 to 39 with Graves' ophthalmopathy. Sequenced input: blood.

The chain's CDR3 is CASSSALPEQYF. The CDR3 coding sequence is TGTGCCAGCAGTTCAGCTCTCCCCGAGCAGTACTTC. The chain joins TRBV27 to TRBJ2-7, with unresolved D. The V gene lost 4 bases and the J gene lost 6 bases, with 10 bases spanning the gap. Germline CDR1 MNHEY, CDR2 SMNVEV (reference sequence). CDR3 length equals 12 residues.